A single TCR beta chain is shown here with its context. Single viable CD3+CD4+CD8-CD45RO+ cells were sorted as the memory CD4+ T cells. Total CD4+ T cells were enriched by CD4 positive selection. The data were taken from a study of memory CD4+ T cells and cytomegalovirus serostatus. Sequencing was performed with immunoSEQ multiplex PCR; in TCRdb, only in-frame clones are kept and a portion is missing. The profile shows 50,000 or so clones, around 79% of them singletons. This CDR3 region has 14 residues. Germline CDR1 reads MNHNY; CDR2 reads SVGAGI (reference sequence). J lost 5 bases, V lost 6 bases, and 7 bases had no gene match.

The rearrangement joins TRBV6-6 to TRBJ2-3, with 8 bases aligning to TRBD2. The source is an adult in good health and CMV-seronegative. Input material: memory CD4+ T cells from blood. The CDR3 region is CASRRTSIVDTQYF. The DNA of the CDR3 is TGTGCCAGCAGGCGGACTAGCATTGTAGATACGCAGTATTTT.